The 16 T cell receptor beta chains reported below all come from one sample, sequenced in a study of blood T cell repertoires in COVID-19. Sequencing was performed with immunoSEQ multiplex PCR; in TCRdb, only in-frame clones are kept and a portion is missing. The sample has 490,000 or so clones; about 85% are singletons. The sample consisted of PBMCs or T cells enriched from blood (not recorded which). Receptor source: an older woman who had recovered from COVID-19.

The genes are TRBV7-9 and TRBJ1-6; D gene ambiguous. The germline CDR1 and CDR2 sequences are SEHNR and FQNEAQ (reference sequence). This CDR3 is 16 amino acids long. V lost 1 base and J 10 bases, leaving 17 bases between the germline ends. The CDR3 spells CASSLGVSRFGSPLHF. The CDR3 DNA reads TGTGCCAGCAGCTTAGGGGTTAGTCGGTTCGGGTCACCCCTCCACTTT.

This clone was counted a single time. This chain connects TRBV7-9 to TRBJ1-4, with D tentatively TRBD1 (6 bases). The CDR3 totals 14 residues. CDR1 is SEHNR and CDR2 is FQNEAQ in the germline V gene (reference sequence). The V gene lost 2 bases and the J gene lost 12 bases, with 16 bases spanning the gap. The CDR3 spells CASSLISVSGELFF. CDR3 bases: TGTGCCAGCAGCTTAATCTCGGTTTCAGGGGAACTGTTTTTT.

This sequence joins TRBV12-5 and TRBJ1-3, with D hard to call. The CDR3 sequence is 16 residues long. The V gene lost 1 base and the J gene lost 0 bases, with 10 bases spanning the gap. Germline values: CDR1 LGHNT, CDR2 FRNRAP. The DNA of the CDR3 is TGTGCTAGTGGTTTGGAACACCAAATCTCTGGAAACACCATATATTTT. Translating gives CASGLEHQISGNTIYF.

J is TRBJ2-1 and V is TRBV5-1, with TRBD2 identical over 8 bases. Germline V gene data show CDR1 as SGHRS and CDR2 as YFSETQ. The J segment lost 0 bases and the V segment lost 0 bases, leaving 5 bases of the junction unmatched. The CDR3 length is 17 residues. The CDR3 DNA reads as TGCGCCAGCAGCTTGGCCGGGAGGGGGAGCTCCTACAATGAGCAGTTCTTC. It yields the protein CASSLAGRGSSYNEQFF.

The chain couples TRBV3-1 (or the pseudogene TRBV3-2) to TRBJ1-2, with D tentatively TRBD1 (6 bases). V lost 4 bases, J lost 1 base, and 10 bases lay in between. The germline CDR1 and CDR2 sequences are LGHDT and YNNKEL (reference sequence). The CDR3 has 14 amino acids. CDR3 DNA sequence: TGTGCCAGCAGCCTGGGGACATTTAACTATGGCTACACCTTC. Its translation: CASSLGTFNYGYTF.

CDR3 residues: CASSAFGATNEKLFF. DNA of the CDR3: TGTGCCAGCAGTGCGTTCGGTGCAACTAATGAAAAACTGTTTTTT. This chain joins TRBV2 and TRBJ1-4; D gene uncertain. The V end was cut by 4 bases, the J end by 0 bases, with 9 bases between. Germline assignment: CDR1 SNHLY and CDR2 FYNNEI. This CDR3 contains 15 residues.

This clone showed up just once. This chain connects TRBV18 to TRBJ2-1, with 9 bases that match TRBD1. The CDR3 runs to 14 residues. CDR1 and CDR2 from the germline V gene are KGHSH and LQKENI. The trim removed 3 bases at V and 6 bases at J, leaving 3 bases unmatched. CDR3 in amino acids: CASSPGQGGNEQFF. CDR3 in DNA: TGTGCCAGCTCACCGGGACAGGGTGGCAATGAGCAGTTCTTC.

The V gene is TRBV5-1, the J gene TRBJ2-3; 9 nucleotides agree with TRBD1. Germline trimming cut 4 bases from V and 5 bases from J; bases unmatched to any gene: 8. The CDR3 has 15 amino acids. The germline CDR1 and CDR2 sequences are SGHRS and YFSETQ. The CDR3 spells CASSPGQGSKDTQYF. CDR3 nucleotide sequence: TGCGCCAGCAGCCCAGGACAGGGGAGTAAAGATACGCAGTATTTT.

The genes are TRBV3-1 (or the pseudogene TRBV3-2) and TRBJ2-3; tentative D call: TRBD2 (6 bases). The CDR3 loop spans 15 amino acids. Germline loops: CDR1 LGHDT, CDR2 YNNKEL (reference sequence). V was clipped by 3 bases and J by 1 base, with 11 bases between them. Here the CDR3 reads CASSHPLAGTDTQYF. CDR3 DNA sequence: TGTGCCAGCAGCCATCCACTAGCCGGCACAGATACGCAGTATTTT.

The chain carries TRBV28 and TRBJ1-3, with unresolved D. The V gene's germline CDR1 is MDHEN and CDR2 SYDVKM. With 2 bases removed from V and 5 bases from J, the gap between germline ends came to 7 bases. There are 13 residues in the CDR3. CDR3 nucleotide sequence: TGTGCCAGCAGTTTAGAGAATCGAAACACCATATATTTT. Translating it yields CASSLENRNTIYF.

This clone turned up a few times. CDR3 region: CASSQNTGGTEAFF. The CDR3 coding sequence is TGTGCCAGCAGCCAAAATACAGGGGGGACTGAAGCTTTCTTT. The chain has TRBV4-2 and TRBJ1-1; 8 nucleotides align to TRBD1. The V gene end was trimmed by 2 bases and the J gene end by 5 bases; junction bases not matched to a gene: 4. The CDR3 is made up of 14 amino acids. CDR1 and CDR2 (germline): LGHNA, YNFKEQ.

The chain has TRBV2 and TRBJ1-2; no reliable D call. V lost 4 bases to trimming and J lost 5 bases, with 17 bases between them. CDR1 and CDR2 (germline): SNHLY, FYNNEI. CDR3 length equals 15 residues. CDR3 loop: CASSAVGRPAYGYTF. The CDR3 DNA reads as TGTGCCAGCAGTGCAGTGGGCAGGCCCGCTTATGGCTACACCTTC.

The chain employs TRBV24-1 and TRBJ2-7; tentative D call: TRBD1 (6 bases). The CDR3 spans 16 residues. V lost 4 bases and J lost 2, with 17 bases in between. The germline V gene encodes CDR1 KGHDR and CDR2 SFDVKD. CDR3 loop: CATSDPTGYGPYEQYF. CDR3 sequence (DNA): TGTGCCACCAGTGACCCCACAGGGTATGGACCCTACGAGCAGTACTTC.

The chain's CDR3 is CASSSAGWDTEAFF. Here the CDR3 DNA reads TGTGCCAGCAGTTCGGCAGGGTGGGACACTGAAGCTTTCTTT. V is TRBV11-2 and J is TRBJ1-1, with D perhaps matching TRBD1 (5 bases). Germline V gene lookup returns CDR1 SGHAT and CDR2 FQNNGV. The length of the CDR3 is 14 residues. Trimming shortened V by 6 bases and J by 3 bases, and 14 bases separated the two germline ends.

The chain employs TRBV11-2 and TRBJ2-3, with 9 nucleotides matching TRBD2. The V gene's germline CDR1 is SGHAT and CDR2 FQNNGV. The CDR3 covers 16 residues. V lost 1 base to trimming and J lost 4 bases; unmatched junction nucleotides: 6. DNA of the CDR3: TGTGCCAGCAGCTTAGGTGGCGGGGGGGCCGCAGATACGCAGTATTTT. Protein product: CASSLGGGGAADTQYF.

This clone was counted a few times. This same CDR3 is encoded by further DNA sequences in the sample. The V call is TRBV3-1 (or the pseudogene TRBV3-2), the J call TRBJ1-2; D uncertain. CDR3 length equals 13 residues. Per the germline V gene, CDR1 is LGHDT and CDR2 is YNNKEL (reference sequence). Deletions cut 0 bases from V and 4 bases from J, with 6 bases between. As DNA, the CDR3 is TGTGCCAGCAGCCAAGAGCCAGGCTATGGCTACACCTTC. Its translation is CASSQEPGYGYTF.